Presented here are 14 T cell receptor beta chains from one specimen sequenced in a study of blood T cell repertoires in COVID-19. Sequencing used immunoSEQ multiplex PCR; TCRdb keeps in-frame clones, though not all of them. Of over 350,000 clones listed, 70% to 90% are singletons. Source material: PBMCs or T cells enriched from blood (not recorded which). All receptors come from a woman aged 18-35 years who had recovered from COVID-19.

The rearrangement joins TRBV6-6 to TRBJ1-4; 7 bases line up with TRBD1. CDR3 size: 13 residues. The ends lost 5 bases at V and 5 bases at J; junction bases unmatched: 2. Germline V gene lookup returns CDR1 MNHNY and CDR2 SVGAGI (reference sequence). DNA for the CDR3: TGTGCCAGCAGTGCGACAGGGAATGAAAAACTGTTTTTT. This gives the protein CASSATGNEKLFF.

About this clone: Other DNA variants within this sample encode the same CDR3. The gene calls are TRBV12-3 or TRBV12-4 and TRBJ2-7; D not resolved. Deletions cut 6 bases from V and 0 bases from J, with 3 bases between. The CDR3 has 11 amino acids. Here the CDR3 DNA reads TGTGCCAGCAGCAGCTCCTACGAGCAGTACTTC. Translating gives CASSSSYEQYF.

The chain links TRBV6-2 or TRBV6-3 to TRBJ2-3; no clear D. Germline CDR1 reads MNHEY; CDR2 reads SVGEGT. V gave up 5 bases and J gave up 5 bases, with 8 bases separating them. CDR3 length equals 12 residues. CDR3 protein: CASSGIQDTQYF. CDR3 nucleotide sequence: TGTGCCAGCAGTGGCATCCAAGATACGCAGTATTTT.

This clone was found once. The rearrangement links TRBV12-3 or TRBV12-4 to TRBJ1-5; D unresolved. V was shortened by 5 bases and J by 2 bases, with 7 bases between the two germline ends. The CDR3 has 13 residues. CDR3 bases: TGTGCCAGCAGTCCCGGGGGCAATCAGCCCCAGCATTTT. Translating it yields CASSPGGNQPQHF.

This rearrangement joins TRBV12-3 or TRBV12-4 to TRBJ1-5; no reliable D call. This CDR3 region has 12 residues. The V and J ends lost 5 bases and 5 bases respectively, with 7 bases between them. Here the CDR3 DNA reads TGTGCCAGCAGTCGACTAGATCAGCCCCAGCATTTT. Protein product: CASSRLDQPQHF.

The chain joins TRBV5-1 to TRBJ2-7; D perhaps matches TRBD2 (6 bases). Per germline, CDR1 SGHRS and CDR2 YFSETQ. CDR3 length equals 13 residues. Deletions cut 0 bases from V and 6 bases from J, with 10 bases between. The CDR3 here is CASSLVGGSEQYF. The CDR3 coding sequence is TGCGCCAGCAGCTTGGTGGGGGGATCCGAGCAGTACTTC.

The V gene is TRBV24-1, the J gene TRBJ1-3, with 11 bases identical to TRBD1. V shed 3 bases and J 4 bases; nucleotides not matched to a gene: 7. Per the germline V gene, CDR1 is KGHDR and CDR2 is SFDVKD. This CDR3 is 17 amino acids long. Here the CDR3 DNA reads TGTGCCACCAGTGATCGGACAGGGGGCTTAAAAGGAAACACCATATATTTT. Translated: CATSDRTGGLKGNTIYF.

The chain combines TRBV19 with TRBJ2-5, with TRBD1 matching over 7 bases. V shed 6 bases, J shed 2 bases, and the junction held 0 bases outside the gene matches. Germline assignment: CDR1 LNHDA and CDR2 SQIVND (reference sequence). The CDR3 contains 12 residues. CDR3 protein: CASRGQQETQYF. DNA of the CDR3: TGTGCCAGTAGGGGACAGCAAGAGACCCAGTACTTC.

The chain links TRBV5-1 to TRBJ1-4; D gene unclear. CDR1 is SGHRS and CDR2 is YFSETQ in the germline V gene. V was shortened by 0 bases and J by 4 bases, with 7 bases between the two germline ends. The CDR3 is 14 amino acids. CDR3 sequence reads: CASSLAGLNEKLFF. The CDR3, as DNA: TGCGCCAGCAGCTTGGCGGGTCTTAATGAAAAACTGTTTTTT.

The V and J genes are TRBV7-3 and TRBJ2-2; 8 bases are shared with TRBD1. There are 15 residues in the CDR3. J gave up 4 bases and V 2 bases, and 3 bases lay outside the gene matches. Per the germline V gene, CDR1 is SGHTA and CDR2 is FQGTGA. The CDR3 is CASSLGQGLTGELFF. The CDR3 DNA reads as TGTGCCAGCAGCTTAGGACAGGGACTCACCGGGGAGCTGTTTTTT.

The genes are TRBV18 and TRBJ1-2, with D unresolved. CDR1 and CDR2 (germline): KGHSH, LQKENI. The CDR3 extends over 14 amino acids. The V and J ends lost 2 bases and 4 bases respectively, with 11 bases between them. The CDR3 DNA reads as TGTGCCAGCTCACCAATGGCGGACTCCTATGGCTACACCTTC. Its protein is CASSPMADSYGYTF.

The chain uses TRBV6-2 or TRBV6-3 and TRBJ1-2; TRBD1 aligns across 7 bases. Germline V gene sequence: CDR1 MNHEY, CDR2 SVGEGT. V was clipped by 2 bases and J by 4 bases; unmatched bases: 10. The CDR3 totals 16 residues. The CDR3: CASSYPPVTGRYGYTF. The DNA of the CDR3 is TGTGCCAGCAGTTACCCACCCGTGACAGGGCGCTATGGCTACACCTTC.

This clone has ten or more counts. The chain couples TRBV6-6 to TRBJ2-7, with a weak D call TRBD1 (6 bases). Germline CDR1 and CDR2: MNHNY and SVGAGI (reference sequence). This CDR3 has 20 amino acids. V lost 5 bases to trimming and J lost 2 bases, with 31 bases between them. As DNA, the CDR3 is TGTGCCAGCAGTCCTCCCAAAGGGACACCGGACCCCACACTAACCTACGAGCAGTACTTC. Translation gives CASSPPKGTPDPTLTYEQYF.

This rearrangement joins TRBV27 to TRBJ1-5, with D maybe TRBD1 (5 bases). V was trimmed by 5 bases and J by 9 bases, leaving 14 bases between them. Germline CDR1 MNHEY, CDR2 SMNVEV (reference sequence). The length of the CDR3 is 13 residues. CDR3 in DNA: TGTGCCAGCAGTCACACAGGAGACGCGCCCCAGCATTTT. It codes for CASSHTGDAPQHF.